This T cell receptor beta chain was captured in a study of T cell responses to AZD1222 COVID-19 vaccine. Notes on the study in general: Among AZD1222 vaccinees, only 5 to 7 were seropositive at baseline. Donors were chiefly white British, with a greater number of females, and clonal diversity was perhaps underestimated. Unmutated regions of variants are reportedly targeted by nearly half of spike-specific TCRs.

Notes on this clone: Its antigen remains unidentified.

Profiled with immunoSEQ multiplex PCR; TCRdb holds only in-frame clones, not every one. The data show about 130,000 clones, with 80% to 90% seen just once and about 1.6% held by the top ten. Germline V gene data show CDR1 as MNHEY and CDR2 as SVGAGI. This CDR3 has 14 residues. Trimming pared 8 bases from V and 10 bases from J, leaving 18 bases between. The sequence was obtained from an adult in good health. The sequenced sample was peripheral blood, obtained on day 0 of AZD1222 vaccination. The V call is TRBV6-5, the J call TRBJ1-6, with D perhaps TRBD1 (5 bases). The CDR3 region is CASESGGVVSPLHF. In nucleotides, the CDR3 is TGTGCCAGCGAGTCGGGAGGGGTGGTCTCACCCCTCCACTTT.